The TCR beta chain under discussion was sequenced for a study of identical twins. Whole-study findings and limits: Low generation-probability sequences were in excess among twin-shared out-of-frame alpha sequences.

TCRdb re-called the 5' RACE reads through MiXCR, storing one row per CDR3 protein. The top ten hold less than 15% of the sample, which has about 450,000 distinct CDR3 sequences, approximately 17% seen once. To note about this clonotype: Its cognate antigen is unknown.

Trimming took off 1 base at V and 2 bases at J, with 9 bases between the two ends. This CDR3 comprises 15 residues. Germline loops: CDR1 LGHNA, CDR2 YNFKEQ. Every donor was a healthy Caucasian. The sequence was collected from a man in his fifties in good health. Sequencing was performed on naive T cells sorted from blood. This chain links TRBV4-2 with TRBJ1-5; a possible D gene is TRBD1 (5 bases). This CDR3 is CASSQADSRNQPQHF. Written as DNA, the CDR3 is TGTGCCAGCAGCCAAGCAGACAGCCGCAATCAGCCCCAGCATTTT.